Presented here are 24 T cell receptor beta chains from one specimen sequenced in a study of cytomegalovirus exposure and HLA in healthy donors. With 60 Vbeta and 13 Jbeta primers, the PCR was carried out. Measured with immunoSEQ multiplex PCR; TCRdb has only the in-frame clones, and not every one. Its clone listing holds some 160,000 clones. The material sequenced was PBMCs. The receptors derive from a man in his thirties or forties in good health and CMV-seronegative.

V is TRBV11-3 and J is TRBJ2-5; D remains ambiguous. This CDR3 is 13 amino acids long. Trimming pared 1 base from V and 3 bases from J, leaving 6 bases between. Germline lookup yields CDR1 SGHNT and CDR2 YENEEA. The CDR3 region has the DNA TGTGCCAGCAGCTTAGGCGTGGAAGAGACCCAGTACTTC. Residues: CASSLGVEETQYF. The variable domain in full, with the rest retrieved from reference TRBV11-3 and TRBJ2-5, is EAGVVQSPRYKIIEKKQPVAFWCNPISGHNTLYWYLQNLGQGPELLIRYENEEAVDDSQLPKDRFSAERLKGVDSTLKIQPAELGDSAVYLCASSLGVEETQYFGPGTRLLVL.

In regard to this clone: The same CDR3 is also encoded by other DNA sequences in this sample. This chain uses TRBV6-5 with TRBJ2-5; D possibly corresponds to TRBD1 (6 bases). Trimming removed 0 bases at V and 2 bases at J, with 7 bases between. Germline values: CDR1 MNHEY, CDR2 SVGAGI. The CDR3 extends over 14 amino acids. The CDR3 is CASSYSGGQETQYF. CDR3 DNA: TGTGCCAGCAGTTACTCAGGGGGTCAAGAGACCCAGTACTTC.

The V gene is TRBV4-2, the J gene TRBJ2-2, with TRBD2 identical over 8 bases. Germline V gene sequence: CDR1 LGHNA, CDR2 YNFKEQ. The CDR3 is 16 amino acids. V trimming: 1 base; J trimming: 5 bases; junction bases outside the gene matches: 6. The CDR3 DNA is TGTGCCAGCAGCCAAGGGGGCGGGACTAGAACCGGGGAGCTGTTTTTT. Translating it yields CASSQGGGTRTGELFF.

The rearrangement uses TRBV7-6 and TRBJ2-5, with D maybe TRBD2 (6 bases). Trimming cost V 4 bases and J 4 bases, with 13 bases left between them. Germline V gene sequence: CDR1 SGHVS, CDR2 FNYEAQ. The CDR3 sequence is 14 residues long. The CDR3 nucleotides read TGTGCCAGCAGCTCGCAGACTAGAAGAGAGACCCAGTACTTC. As protein: CASSSQTRRETQYF.

The V gene is TRBV10-1, the J gene TRBJ2-3; tentatively, D is TRBD2 (6 bases). The CDR3 contains 14 residues. The germline V gene has CDR1 WNHNN and CDR2 SYGVQD (reference sequence). The V end lost 3 bases, the J end lost 5 bases, and 12 bases lay between the germline ends. The CDR3 sequence: CASSDGVAEDTQYF. The CDR3 DNA reads TGCGCCAGCAGTGACGGGGTAGCGGAAGATACGCAGTATTTT.

V and J are TRBV7-2 and TRBJ1-3; TRBD1 matches 11 bases. Germline V gene sequence: CDR1 SGHTA, CDR2 FQGNSA. The junction had 9 bases not matched to a gene; V was cut back by 2 bases and J by 3 bases. The CDR3 totals 18 residues. The CDR3 DNA is TGTGCCAGCAGCTTAACCGGGACAGGGGGAAGAAGTGGAAACACCATATATTTT. Encoded protein: CASSLTGTGGRSGNTIYF.

The chain recombines TRBV5-4 with TRBJ2-3; 7 nucleotides agree with TRBD1. Unmatched junction bases numbered 2, after V lost 7 bases and J lost 0 bases. CDR3 size: 13 residues. The germline gives CDR1 SGHNT, CDR2 YYREEE (reference sequence). CDR3 sequence reads: CASRDSSTDTQYF. In nucleotides, the CDR3 is TGTGCCAGCCGGGACAGTAGCACAGATACGCAGTATTTT.

V usage is TRBV5-5 and J usage is TRBJ1-2; D remains unclear. The CDR3 extends over 13 amino acids. Trimming stripped 2 bases from V and 8 bases from J, with 13 bases between. CDR1 SGHKS and CDR2 YYEKEE come from the germline V gene (reference sequence). CDR3 sequence reads: CASSLIRRQGYTF. The CDR3 DNA sequence: TGTGCCAGCAGCTTAATTAGGAGGCAAGGCTACACCTTC.

The chain couples TRBV19 to TRBJ1-2, with 8 bases matching TRBD1. Trimming removed 6 bases from V and 4 bases from J; junction bases left unmatched: 4. Germline V CDR1 and CDR2: LNHDA, SQIVND (reference sequence). This CDR3 has 13 amino acids. The CDR3 loop is CASSPGTGYGYTF. As DNA, the CDR3 is TGTGCCAGTAGCCCCGGGACAGGCTATGGCTACACCTTC.

V and J are TRBV5-4 and TRBJ2-4; 8 bases map to TRBD1. CDR1 is SGHNT, CDR2 YYREEE, per germline (reference sequence). The CDR3 runs to 16 residues. The V gene end was trimmed by 1 base and the J gene end by 3 bases; junction bases not matched to a gene: 6. CDR3 amino acids: CASSLRTGLDKNIQYF. The CDR3 region has the DNA TGTGCCAGCAGCTTGCGGACAGGGCTGGACAAAAACATTCAGTACTTC. Complete variable domain (other parts from reference TRBV5-4 and TRBJ2-4): ETGVTQSPTHLIKTRGQQVTLRCSSQSGHNTVSWYQQALGQGPQFIFQYYREEENGRGNFPPRFSGLQFPNYSSELNVNALELDDSALYLCASSLRTGLDKNIQYFGAGTRLSVL.

The chain employs TRBV7-7 and TRBJ2-5; 8 nucleotides agree with TRBD2. In germline, CDR1 is SSHAT, CDR2 FNYEAQ (reference sequence). The CDR3 is made up of 16 amino acids. The junction had 8 bases not matched to a gene; V was cut back by 1 base and J by 4 bases. Written as DNA, the CDR3 is TGTGCCAGCAGCTTAGGTGCGGGAGGTTGGGGAGAGACCCAGTACTTC. Translation: CASSLGAGGWGETQYF.

This sequence joins TRBV10-3 and TRBJ2-7, with TRBD1 identical over 11 bases. CDR1 and CDR2 from the germline V gene are ENHRY and SYGVKD. CDR3 length: 14 amino acids. Trimming removed 7 bases from V and 7 bases from J; junction bases left unmatched: 9. CDR3 loop: CAITPGQGEREQYF. The CDR3 region has the DNA TGTGCCATCACTCCGGGACAGGGGGAGAGAGAGCAGTACTTC.

The CDR3 sequence: CASSAAQGLNTEAFF. The DNA of the CDR3 is TGTGCCAGCAGCGCGGCACAGGGGTTGAACACTGAAGCTTTCTTT. This chain links TRBV2 with TRBJ1-1, with 7 bases identical to TRBD1. Trimming removed 6 bases from V and 0 bases from J; junction bases left unmatched: 7. The CDR3 extends over 15 amino acids. The germline V gene has CDR1 SNHLY and CDR2 FYNNEI. Drawing the rest from reference TRBV2 and TRBJ1-1, the complete variable domain is EPEVTQTPSHQVTQMGQEVILRCVPISNHLYFYWYRQILGQKVEFLVSFYNNEISEKSEIFDDQFSVERPDGSNFTLKIRSTKLEDSAMYFCASSAAQGLNTEAFFGQGTRLTVV.

The rearrangement joins TRBV6-6 to TRBJ1-2; no clear D gene. CDR3 length: 12 residues. Between the trimmed V and J ends, which lost 5 bases and 8 bases, there was a span of 12 bases. CDR1 and CDR2 (germline): MNHNY, SVGAGI (reference sequence). The CDR3 region has the DNA TGTGCCAGCAGTATACAAAGTCAGGGCTACACCTTC. As protein: CASSIQSQGYTF.

The chain carries TRBV4-3 and TRBJ2-1, with 8 bases fitting TRBD2. The CDR3 covers 16 residues. CDR1 is LGHNA and CDR2 is YSLEER in the germline V gene. V gave up 4 bases and J gave up 9 bases; unmatched junction bases: 14. CDR3: CASSPGFVAGGTEQFF. The CDR3 DNA sequence: TGCGCCAGCAGCCCCGGATTCGTTGCGGGAGGTACTGAGCAGTTCTTC.

The rearrangement links TRBV25-1 to TRBJ2-6; D may be TRBD2 (6 bases). The V gene's germline CDR1 is MGHDK and CDR2 SYGVNS. Deletions cut 6 bases from V and 4 bases from J, with 16 bases between. This CDR3 comprises 16 residues. The CDR3 nucleotides are TGTGCCAGCAGCCTAGTGTCGGGGGTAGGGGCCAACGTCCTGACTTTC. It codes for CASSLVSGVGANVLTF.

CDR3 loop: CASSPLGGAGQPQHF. CDR3 nucleotide sequence: TGTGCCAGCTCACCCCTGGGGGGGGCAGGTCAGCCCCAGCATTTT. The chain recombines TRBV18 with TRBJ1-5; D is perhaps TRBD1 (6 bases). Germline CDR1 reads KGHSH; CDR2 reads LQKENI. V lost 3 bases, J lost 6 bases, and 15 bases lay in between. This CDR3 has 15 amino acids.

The J gene is TRBJ2-5, the V gene TRBV5-1; TRBD1 matches at 8 bases. Trimming at V came to 4 bases and at J to 1 base, leaving 3 bases not matched to a gene. The CDR3 loop spans 14 amino acids. Germline assignment: CDR1 SGHRS and CDR2 YFSETQ. The CDR3, as DNA: TGCGCCAGCAGCGCCGGACAGGGCCAAGAGACCCAGTACTTC. Protein: CASSAGQGQETQYF.

The genes are TRBV5-5 and TRBJ2-7; 9 positions match TRBD1. The CDR3 extends over 13 amino acids. The trim removed 4 bases at V and 4 bases at J, leaving 3 bases unmatched. CDR1 SGHKS and CDR2 YYEKEE come from the germline V gene (reference sequence). The CDR3 DNA sequence: TGTGCCAGCAGCCTTGACAGGGGGTACGAGCAGTACTTC. It specifies CASSLDRGYEQYF.

The chain is built from TRBV5-4 and TRBJ2-7, with D unresolved. Germline loops: CDR1 SGHNT, CDR2 YYREEE (reference sequence). The length of the CDR3 is 13 residues. The ends were cut back, 4 bases at V and 7 bases at J, with 15 bases in the middle. Here the CDR3 DNA reads TGTGCCAGCAGCCTAGAATCCCGAATGGAGCAGTACTTC. Its protein product is CASSLESRMEQYF.

The chain recombines TRBV9 with TRBJ1-2; maybe TRBD1 (6 bases). The CDR3 is made up of 13 amino acids. V dropped 1 base and J dropped 2 bases, with 6 bases sitting between them. Germline V lookup: CDR1 SGDLS, CDR2 YYNGEE. CDR3 DNA sequence: TGTGCCAGCAGCGTAACAGGGAACTATGGCTACACCTTC. Protein sequence: CASSVTGNYGYTF. The variable domain in full, completed from reference TRBV9 and TRBJ1-2, reads DSGVTQTPKHLITATGQRVTLRCSPRSGDLSVYWYQQSLDQGLQFLIQYYNGEERAKGNILERFSAQQFPDLHSELNLSSLELGDSALYFCASSVTGNYGYTFGSGTRLTVV.

The rearrangement uses TRBV6-5 and TRBJ1-5; no clear D. Trimming shortened V by 0 bases and J by 4 bases, and 10 bases separated the two germline ends. The CDR3 has 15 amino acids. Germline CDR1 and CDR2: MNHEY and SVGAGI. The CDR3, as DNA: TGTGCCAGCAGTTACTCGCACGGTTTAAATCAGCCCCAGCATTTT. Translation: CASSYSHGLNQPQHF.

The chain has TRBV5-4 and TRBJ2-1, with TRBD2 matching over 10 bases. This CDR3 has 15 residues. V lost 4 bases, J lost 5 bases, and 6 bases stayed unmatched. The germline V gene encodes CDR1 SGHNT and CDR2 YYREEE (reference sequence). CDR3 sequence reads: CASSPTSGLDNEQFF. The CDR3 DNA is TGTGCCAGCAGCCCGACTAGCGGGTTAGACAATGAGCAGTTCTTC.

The chain carries TRBV7-9 and TRBJ1-2, with D perhaps TRBD1 (6 bases). Germline V CDR1 and CDR2: SEHNR, FQNEAQ (reference sequence). The length of the CDR3 is 15 residues. Between the trimmed V and J ends, which lost 3 bases and 2 bases, there was a span of 13 bases. In DNA form, the CDR3 reads TGTGCCAGCAGCTTTTATGGACAGTTAAACTATGGCTACACCTTC. Translating it yields CASSFYGQLNYGYTF.